The 20 T cell receptor beta chains below come from one sample, sequenced in a study of blood T cell repertoires in COVID-19. The repertoire was sequenced with immunoSEQ multiplex PCR; TCRdb's copy has only in-frame clones and lacks some. Here the sample spans under 200,000 clones, around 79% being singletons. The sample consisted of PBMCs or T cells enriched from blood (not recorded which). All receptors derive from a man aged 50 to 59 who had recovered from COVID-19.

The chain employs TRBV6-4 and TRBJ2-3; TRBD2 aligns across 13 bases. Germline V lookup: CDR1 MRHNA, CDR2 SNTAGT. CDR3 length: 15 amino acids. V was clipped by 8 bases and J by 6 bases; unmatched bases: 8. CDR3 sequence reads: CASSRTSGSADTQYF. CDR3 in DNA: TGTGCCAGCTCTCGGACTAGCGGGAGTGCGGATACGCAGTATTTT.

CDR3 bases: TGTGCCAGCAGTTTGGGACAGCAAAATCAGCCCCAGCATTTT. Protein sequence: CASSLGQQNQPQHF. The rearrangement uses TRBV28 and TRBJ1-5, with 7 bases fitting TRBD1. V lost 3 bases and J lost 4; bases outside the gene matches: 3. This CDR3 region has 14 residues. Germline lookup yields CDR1 MDHEN and CDR2 SYDVKM.

This clone showed up just a few times. This rearrangement joins TRBV28 to TRBJ1-2, with D perhaps matching TRBD1 (5 bases). This CDR3 is built from 12 residues. V lost 7 bases to trimming and J lost 4 bases, with 10 bases between them. Germline CDR1 is MDHEN and CDR2 is SYDVKM. CDR3 sequence reads: CASTPGVYGYTF. DNA of the CDR3: TGTGCCAGCACTCCGGGGGTCTATGGCTACACCTTC.

The rearrangement links TRBV5-1 to TRBJ2-3, with D possibly being TRBD2 (5 bases). Between the trimmed V and J ends, which lost 0 bases and 0 bases, there was a span of 8 bases. Germline V CDR1 and CDR2: SGHRS, YFSETQ. This CDR3 spans 15 amino acids. The CDR3 bases are TGCGCCAGCAGCTTGGACGGCGGGAGCACAGATACGCAGTATTTT. Protein sequence: CASSLDGGSTDTQYF.

The chain employs TRBV4-1 and TRBJ2-6, with TRBD1 matching over 7 bases. Germline V lookup: CDR1 MGHRA, CDR2 YSYEKL. The V and J ends lost 4 bases and 3 bases, in that order; junction bases with no gene match: 9. CDR3 length: 17 amino acids. The CDR3 is CASSPTQGGGGANVLTF. CDR3 DNA sequence: TGCGCCAGCAGCCCAACACAAGGGGGCGGTGGGGCCAACGTCCTGACTTTC.

The V gene is TRBV27, the J gene TRBJ1-2; D is unclear. Germline CDR1 and CDR2: MNHEY and SMNVEV (reference sequence). This CDR3 is 13 amino acids long. V dropped 2 bases and J dropped 4 bases, with 8 bases sitting between them. The CDR3 protein is CASSLRGIYGYTF. CDR3 sequence (DNA): TGTGCCAGCAGTTTACGAGGGATCTATGGCTACACCTTC.

V usage is TRBV5-1 and J usage is TRBJ2-7, with TRBD2 as a possible D gene (6 bases). This CDR3 is built from 13 residues. The germline CDR1 and CDR2 sequences are SGHRS and YFSETQ. V lost 2 bases to trimming and J lost 3 bases, with 9 bases between them. CDR3 loop: CASSLLADYEQYF. The CDR3 region has the DNA TGCGCCAGCAGCTTATTAGCGGACTACGAGCAGTACTTC.

The chain joins TRBV28 to TRBJ1-6; 7 bases agree with TRBD1. The V and J ends lost 7 bases and 10 bases, in that order; junction bases with no gene match: 4. The V gene's germline CDR1 is MDHEN and CDR2 SYDVKM. The CDR3 sequence is 12 residues long. CDR3 coding DNA: TGTGCCAGCAAACCAGGGGGATCACCCCTCCACTTT. This encodes CASKPGGSPLHF.

Note on this clone: Compared with germline, one end of the junction differs, possibly owing to a read error. This chain joins TRBV27 and TRBJ2-7, with TRBD2 matching over 8 bases. Germline values: CDR1 MNHEY, CDR2 SMNVEV (reference sequence). The CDR3 is 9 residues long. CDR3 sequence: CASRRGGCF. The CDR3 DNA is TGTGCCAGCAGACGCGGGGGGTGCTTC.

CDR3 region: CASSPRLSYEQYF. The DNA for the CDR3 is TGTGCCAGCTCACCTCGACTGTCCTACGAGCAGTACTTC. V is TRBV18 and J is TRBJ2-7; no reliable D call. Trimming pared 3 bases from V and 1 base from J, leaving 7 bases between. The CDR3 consists of 13 residues. Germline V gene lookup returns CDR1 KGHSH and CDR2 LQKENI.

The chain couples TRBV5-1 to TRBJ2-3, with D perhaps TRBD2 (6 bases). The CDR3 consists of 14 residues. Per germline, CDR1 SGHRS and CDR2 YFSETQ. V was shortened by 3 bases and J by 0 bases, with 8 bases between the two germline ends. CDR3 sequence (DNA): TGCGCCAGCAGCTCCGGGACTAGCACAGATACGCAGTATTTT. It specifies CASSSGTSTDTQYF.

V usage is TRBV11-1 and J usage is TRBJ2-5; D unresolved. There are 13 residues in the CDR3. Germline loops: CDR1 SGHAT, CDR2 FQDESV (reference sequence). V lost 5 bases and J lost 2, with 9 bases in between. The chain's CDR3 is CASSTRLQETQYF. The CDR3, as DNA: TGTGCCAGCAGCACGCGCCTGCAAGAGACCCAGTACTTC.

The chain couples TRBV5-1 to TRBJ1-1; TRBD1 aligns across 7 bases. CDR3 length: 16 residues. Looked up from germline, CDR1 is SGHRS and CDR2 is YFSETQ. The ends lost 4 bases at V and 2 bases at J; junction bases unmatched: 11. The CDR3 nucleotides read TGCGCCAGCAGCCCAACCCCGGGACAGATTAACACTGAAGCTTTCTTT. Translation: CASSPTPGQINTEAFF.

This chain uses TRBV19 with TRBJ1-5; 8 bases agree with TRBD1. This CDR3 is built from 15 residues. Germline loops: CDR1 LNHDA, CDR2 SQIVND (reference sequence). J gave up 2 bases and V 10 bases, and 10 bases lay outside the gene matches. In nucleotides, the CDR3 is TGTGCCACTCAGGACAGGGTTTCTCGCAATCAGCCCCAGCATTTT. The encoded protein is CATQDRVSRNQPQHF.

This clone has just a few counts. The rearrangement links TRBV20-1 to TRBJ2-1; no firm D call. The CDR3 length is 11 residues. Per the germline V gene, CDR1 is DFQATT and CDR2 is SNEGSKA (reference sequence). V lost 6 bases and J lost 10, with 13 bases in between. DNA of the CDR3: TGCAGTGCGCGACTCGGCGCGGAGCAGTTCTTC. It codes for CSARLGAEQFF.

The CDR3: CASSLRPPAGSTDTQYF. The CDR3 nucleotides read TGTGCCAGTAGTCTGAGACCCCCAGCGGGGAGCACAGATACGCAGTATTTT. The genes are TRBV19 and TRBJ2-3; 7 positions match TRBD2. CDR3 length equals 17 residues. Germline CDR1 LNHDA, CDR2 SQIVND (reference sequence). V was pared by 5 bases and J by 0 bases, with 11 bases of the junction left unmatched.

The chain combines TRBV6-5 with TRBJ1-3, with D possibly TRBD1 on 5 matching bases. CDR1 is MNHEY, CDR2 SVGAGI, per germline. The CDR3 is made up of 15 amino acids. V was shortened by 6 bases and J by 2 bases, with 14 bases between the two germline ends. CDR3 residues: CASRGRAQAGNTIYF. Here the CDR3 DNA reads TGTGCCAGCAGGGGGAGGGCACAGGCTGGAAACACCATATATTTT.

V is TRBV19 and J is TRBJ1-2; 8 bases agree with TRBD1. The CDR3 runs 13 residues. Per the germline V gene, CDR1 is LNHDA and CDR2 is SQIVND (reference sequence). Losses at the gene ends were 2 bases for V and 13 bases for J; bases not matched to a gene: 9. In DNA form, the CDR3 reads TGTGCCAGTAGTATACTCCGACAGGGGAGGCGCACCTTC. This translates into CASSILRQGRRTF.

The rearrangement joins TRBV7-9 to TRBJ2-5, with D perhaps TRBD2 (6 bases). The CDR3 runs to 12 residues. From germline, CDR1 is SEHNR and CDR2 FQNEAQ (reference sequence). The germline V and J ends were trimmed by 6 bases and 10 bases, with 15 bases remaining between them. The CDR3 sequence: CASRRELRDQYF. CDR3 coding DNA: TGTGCCAGCAGACGGGAGTTAAGGGACCAGTACTTC.

The V and J genes are TRBV6-5 and TRBJ2-6, with 7 bases identical to TRBD1. CDR3 size: 15 residues. Losses at the gene ends were 6 bases for V and 4 bases for J; bases not matched to a gene: 6. Germline loops: CDR1 MNHEY, CDR2 SVGAGI. CDR3 coding DNA: TGTGCCAGCAGCAACAGGGGATCCGGGGCCAACGTCCTGACTTTC. It translates to CASSNRGSGANVLTF.